One sample yielded the 21 T cell receptor beta chains listed below, sequenced in a study of circulating and synovial CD4+ cells in juvenile arthritis. Only in-frame clones appear in the TCRdb table, and some are missing; sequencing was by immunoSEQ multiplex PCR. Of 30,000 to 40,000 clones listed, roughly 95% were seen once; the top ten hold more than 0.15%. Sequencing was done on a sample of CD4+ T cells from blood. All receptors derive from a human donor with juvenile idiopathic arthritis.

This chain connects TRBV5-4 to TRBJ2-3; 8 nucleotides agree with TRBD2. CDR1 SGHNT and CDR2 YYREEE come from the germline V gene (reference sequence). With 2 bases clipped from V and 0 bases from J, the junction kept 5 bases outside the gene matches. The CDR3 loop spans 16 amino acids. The CDR3 DNA sequence: TGTGCCAGCAGCTTTTTACTAGCGGAAAGCACAGATACGCAGTATTTT. Translated, it gives CASSFLLAESTDTQYF.

Comments on this clone: Other DNA sequences of this sample code for an identical CDR3. The genes are TRBV30 and TRBJ1-6, with a possible D match to TRBD1 (6 bases). The CDR3 is 15 amino acids. Germline V CDR1 and CDR2: GTSNPN, SVGIG (reference sequence). The V end lost 2 bases, the J end lost 7 bases, and 15 bases lay between the germline ends. CDR3 coding DNA: TGTGCCTGGAGTTTTAGCGGGCAGGGGAATTCACCCCTCCACTTT. Protein: CAWSFSGQGNSPLHF.

This clone was found once. The V gene is TRBV9, the J gene TRBJ2-7, with TRBD2 identical over 10 bases. The CDR3 has 14 amino acids. Germline CDR1 is SGDLS and CDR2 is YYNGEE. V was clipped by 4 bases and J by 1 base; unmatched bases: 2. CDR3 amino acids: CASSRGLASYEQYF. As DNA, the CDR3 is TGTGCCAGCAGCCGGGGACTAGCGTCCTACGAGCAGTACTTC. The full variable domain, completed using reference TRBV9 and TRBJ2-7, is DSGVTQTPKHLITATGQRVTLRCSPRSGDLSVYWYQQSLDQGLQFLIQYYNGEERAKGNILERFSAQQFPDLHSELNLSSLELGDSALYFCASSRGLASYEQYFGPGTRLTVT.

This clone appeared once. The CDR3: CASRQTLENTEAFF. CDR3 DNA: TGTGCCAGCCGACAGACGTTAGAGAACACTGAAGCTTTCTTT. The chain carries TRBV6-5 and TRBJ1-1; TRBD1 might be the D (5 bases). This CDR3 contains 14 residues. Per germline, CDR1 MNHEY and CDR2 SVGAGI. V was shortened by 8 bases and J by 1 base, with 14 bases between the two germline ends.

Notes on this clone: A read error may produce the germline difference seen at one junction end. Other DNA sequences in the same sample also yield this CDR3. The chain couples TRBV30 to TRBJ1-6; perhaps TRBD1 as D (6 bases). The CDR3 has 14 residues. From germline, CDR1 is GTSNPN and CDR2 SVGIG (reference sequence). This CDR3 reads CAWSVQGGNSPLHF. CDR3 nucleotides: TGTGCCTGGAGTGTACAGGGTGGCAATTCCCCCCTCCACTTT.

The rearrangement links TRBV6-5 to TRBJ1-1; D might be TRBD1 (6 bases). The CDR3 has 12 residues. Trimming left V 5 bases short and J 10 bases short, with 14 bases between. CDR1 MNHEY and CDR2 SVGAGI come from the germline V gene. The chain's CDR3 is CASSAAGDGAFF. In nucleotides, the CDR3 is TGTGCCAGCAGTGCGGCAGGGGATGGAGCTTTCTTT.

The CDR3 sequence: CASRQGAYEQYF. The CDR3 DNA sequence: TGTGCCAGCAGACAGGGTGCCTACGAGCAGTACTTC. The chain is built from TRBV2 and TRBJ2-7, with D tentatively TRBD1 (6 bases). This CDR3 contains 12 residues. CDR1 SNHLY and CDR2 FYNNEI come from the germline V gene. Trimming left V 6 bases short and J 2 bases short, with 8 bases between.

This chain joins TRBV27 and TRBJ2-7, with TRBD2 as a possible D gene (5 bases). Germline V gene lookup returns CDR1 MNHEY and CDR2 SMNVEV (reference sequence). The CDR3 totals 17 residues. Trimming removed 5 bases at V and 0 bases at J, with 20 bases between. CDR3 sequence reads: CASSAALDSPFSYEQYF. CDR3 DNA sequence: TGTGCCAGCAGTGCAGCTTTGGACTCGCCTTTCTCCTACGAGCAGTACTTC.

J is TRBJ1-1 and V is TRBV7-8; TRBD1 might be the D (6 bases). Germline V lookup: CDR1 SGHVS, CDR2 FQNEAQ. The CDR3 runs 13 residues. Trimming took off 2 bases at V and 7 bases at J, with 11 bases between the two ends. Written as DNA, the CDR3 is TGTGCCAGCAGCTTATTCGGACAGCTTGAAGCTTTCTTT. Protein sequence: CASSLFGQLEAFF.

The chain recombines TRBV19 with TRBJ2-7; D is perhaps TRBD1 (6 bases). Germline V lookup: CDR1 LNHDA, CDR2 SQIVND (reference sequence). The CDR3 is 14 residues long. Trimming removed 4 bases from V and 3 bases from J, with 13 bases in between. The CDR3 DNA reads as TGTGCCAGTAGTACGGACAGCTTCCGCTACGAGCAGTACTTC. Translation gives CASSTDSFRYEQYF.

The chain uses TRBV29-1 and TRBJ1-4, with TRBD1 identical over 8 bases. Germline loops: CDR1 SQVTM, CDR2 ANQGSEA. This CDR3 has 14 residues. The J segment lost 3 bases and the V segment lost 5 bases, leaving 5 bases of the junction unmatched. CDR3 region: CSVYWTGSNEKLFF. CDR3 in DNA: TGCAGCGTTTATTGGACAGGGTCTAATGAAAAACTGTTTTTT. The complete variable domain, with remaining parts taken from reference TRBV29-1 and TRBJ1-4, reads SAVISQKPSRDICQRGTSLTIQCQVDSQVTMMFWYRQQPGQSLTLIATANQGSEATYESGFVIDKFPISRPNLTFSTLTVSNMSPEDSSIYLCSVYWTGSNEKLFFGSGTQLSVL.

CDR3 sequence reads: CASSPPGQPQHF. As DNA, the CDR3 is TGTGCCAGCAGTCCCCCGGGTCAGCCCCAGCATTTT. J is TRBJ1-5 and V is TRBV27; unclear D gene. CDR1 and CDR2 from the germline V gene are MNHEY and SMNVEV (reference sequence). This CDR3 has 12 amino acids. Trimming left V 5 bases short and J 6 bases short, with 8 bases between.

This rearrangement joins TRBV30 to TRBJ2-7, with D hard to call. This CDR3 is 14 amino acids long. Trimming left V 2 bases short and J 4 bases short, with 15 bases between. CDR1 and CDR2 from the germline V gene are GTSNPN and SVGIG (reference sequence). CDR3 sequence (DNA): TGTGCCTGGAGTAGGCGCGGCAGCTGGTACGAGCAGTACTTC. Translating gives CAWSRRGSWYEQYF.

This rearrangement joins TRBV5-6 to TRBJ1-1, with D unresolved. V was cut by 0 bases and J by 6 bases, with 18 bases left in between. The germline gives CDR1 SGHDT, CDR2 YYEEEE. This CDR3 has 16 residues. The CDR3 sequence is CASSLAGRYLSAEAFF. The CDR3 DNA reads TGTGCCAGCAGCTTGGCCGGCCGTTACTTAAGCGCTGAAGCTTTCTTT.

The chain has TRBV7-7 and TRBJ1-1, with TRBD1 as a possible D gene (5 bases). The germline CDR1 and CDR2 sequences are SSHAT and FNYEAQ (reference sequence). V was pared by 2 bases and J by 3 bases, with 7 bases between. This CDR3 is built from 13 residues. In DNA form, the CDR3 reads TGTGCCAGCAGCTTATTCAGGGACACTGAAGCTTTCTTT. This encodes CASSLFRDTEAFF.

Comment on this clone: This sample includes further DNA sequences coding for the same CDR3. The chain employs TRBV4-3 and TRBJ1-6, with D perhaps TRBD1 (5 bases). The germline gives CDR1 LGHNA, CDR2 YSLEER. This CDR3 is built from 16 residues. Trimming stripped 4 bases from V and 7 bases from J, with 17 bases between. The CDR3 protein is CASSPDVGGLNSPLHF. CDR3 DNA: TGCGCCAGCAGCCCCGATGTGGGGGGGTTGAATTCACCCCTCCACTTT.

V is TRBV4-2 and J is TRBJ1-2, with D possibly matching TRBD1 (5 bases). With 0 bases removed from V and 8 bases from J, the gap between germline ends came to 16 bases. CDR3 length equals 15 residues. The V gene's germline CDR1 is LGHNA and CDR2 YNFKEQ. The CDR3 loop reads CASSQEGPRVWGYTF. The CDR3 nucleotides are TGTGCCAGCAGCCAAGAGGGGCCCAGGGTCTGGGGCTACACCTTC.

The chain is built from TRBV18 and TRBJ2-5; TRBD1 matches 7 bases. V was clipped by 4 bases and J by 9 bases; unmatched bases: 11. The CDR3 runs 14 residues. The germline V gene encodes CDR1 KGHSH and CDR2 LQKENI. The CDR3 sequence: CASSRTGIGSAQYF. CDR3 in DNA: TGTGCCAGCTCACGGACAGGTATCGGCAGCGCCCAGTACTTC.

The chain joins TRBV28 to TRBJ2-7, with D possibly TRBD2 on 5 matching bases. With 5 bases removed from V and 3 bases from J, the gap between germline ends came to 14 bases. Germline lookup yields CDR1 MDHEN and CDR2 SYDVKM. This CDR3 has 14 residues. The chain's CDR3 is CASSPGFSLYEQYF. As DNA, the CDR3 is TGTGCCAGCAGTCCGGGATTCAGTCTCTACGAGCAGTACTTC.

The chain employs TRBV21-1 and TRBJ2-7; the table assigns TRBD2, which was not confirmed against the DNA. TRBV21-1 is designated a pseudogene. The CDR3 runs to 12 residues. This CDR3 is CASLGLSYEQYF. The CDR3 DNA sequence: TGTGCCAGTTTGGGACTATCCTACGAGCAGTACTTC.

V and J are TRBV27 and TRBJ1-2; TRBD1 might be the D (6 bases). From germline, CDR1 is MNHEY and CDR2 SMNVEV (reference sequence). This CDR3 comprises 13 residues. Trimming cost V 4 bases and J 4 bases, with 10 bases left between them. CDR3 nucleotide sequence: TGTGCCAGCAGTTCCCCGGACAGCTATGGCTACACCTTC. As protein: CASSSPDSYGYTF.